These T cell receptor beta chains were read from a single sample in a study of CD8 T cells in ankylosing spondylitis. TCRdb independently ran MiXCR on the 5' RACE reads; one entry per CDR3 protein. The sample has 150,000 to 200,000 distinct CDR3 sequences, 15% to 20% seen once. The sequenced sample was blood, either unsorted or a sorted T cell fraction (not recorded which). These TCRs come from a male donor with ankylosing spondylitis or in good health (not recorded which). The CDR3 runs from the conserved cysteine through the conserved F or W. A D gene is named only where the DNA matches it firmly. Not all rows give a size; the values are once, few, many and, for expanded clones, a class.

d_gene: TRBD1; j_gene: TRBJ1-6; abundance: few; v_gene: TRBV2; CDR3aa: CASSRDRVGNSPLHF; CDR3nt: TGTGCCAGCAGTCGGGACAGAGTTGGGAATTCACCCCTCCACTTT
d_gene: -; j_gene: TRBJ2-3; abundance: -; v_gene: TRBV28; CDR3aa: CASSNYIAQSGVESTDTQYF; CDR3nt: TGTGCCAGCAGTAATTACATCGCCCAATCTGGGGTTGAAAGCACAGATACGCAGTATTTT
d_gene: -; j_gene: TRBJ1-1; abundance: -; v_gene: TRBV6-6; CDR3aa: CASSYSSSRVGEAFF; CDR3nt: TGTGCCAGCAGTTACTCGTCCAGCAGGGTGGGTGAAGCTTTCTTT
d_gene: -; j_gene: TRBJ1-5; abundance: -; v_gene: TRBV10-3; CDR3aa: CAISESTGQPQHF; CDR3nt: TGTGCCATCAGTGAGTCGACGGGTCAGCCCCAGCATTTT
d_gene: TRBD2; j_gene: TRBJ2-7; abundance: -; v_gene: TRBV12-3/TRBV12-4; CDR3aa: CASSGQLAGSYEQYF; CDR3nt: TGTGCCAGCAGCGGCCAACTAGCGGGATCCTACGAGCAGTACTTC
d_gene: -; j_gene: TRBJ1-2; abundance: many; v_gene: TRBV5-6; CDR3aa: CASSGGDGYTF; CDR3nt: TGTGCCAGCAGCGGAGGGGATGGCTACACCTTC
d_gene: -; j_gene: TRBJ2-2; abundance: few; v_gene: TRBV7-9; CDR3aa: CASSLGGQNTGELFF; CDR3nt: TGTGCCAGCAGCTTAGGGGGACAGAACACCGGGGAGCTGTTTTTT
d_gene: -; j_gene: TRBJ2-4; abundance: -; v_gene: TRBV7-2; CDR3aa: CASGHRHIQYF; CDR3nt: TGTGCCAGCGGGCATCGACACATTCAGTACTTC
d_gene: -; j_gene: TRBJ1-2; abundance: -; v_gene: TRBV6-6; CDR3aa: CASSSTEDTAGYTF; CDR3nt: TGTGCCAGCAGTTCCACGGAGGACACGGCTGGCTACACCTTC
d_gene: TRBD1; j_gene: TRBJ2-3; abundance: many; v_gene: TRBV24-1; CDR3aa: CATSSGGFADTQYF; CDR3nt: TGTGCCACCAGCTCAGGGGGCTTCGCAGATACGCAGTATTTT
d_gene: -; j_gene: TRBJ2-1; abundance: -; v_gene: TRBV6-5; CDR3aa: CASSYGVGNISYNEQFF; CDR3nt: TGTGCCAGCAGTTACGGGGTGGGAAATATTTCCTACAATGAGCAGTTCTTC
d_gene: TRBD2; j_gene: TRBJ2-1; abundance: -; v_gene: TRBV5-4; CDR3aa: CASSPSGRANNEQFF; CDR3nt: TGTGCCAGCAGCCCCAGCGGGAGGGCGAACAATGAGCAGTTCTTC
d_gene: -; j_gene: TRBJ2-1; abundance: many; v_gene: TRBV5-1; CDR3aa: CASSPFRIGLEGTLYNEQFF; CDR3nt: TGCGCCAGCAGCCCCTTCCGTATAGGGTTAGAGGGGACCCTCTACAATGAGCAGTTCTTC
d_gene: -; j_gene: TRBJ1-5; abundance: many; v_gene: TRBV3-1; CDR3aa: CASSQPGVPSRAQHF; CDR3nt: TGTGCCAGCAGCCAACCAGGGGTCCCCTCCAGAGCCCAGCATTTT
d_gene: -; j_gene: TRBJ2-2; abundance: many; v_gene: TRBV5-1; CDR3aa: CASSPDRITGELFF; CDR3nt: TGCGCCAGCAGCCCAGACCGTATAACCGGGGAGCTGTTTTTT
d_gene: -; j_gene: TRBJ1-1; abundance: few; v_gene: TRBV5-1; CDR3aa: CASTKDSTGTEAFF; CDR3nt: TGCGCCAGCACCAAGGACTCCACAGGCACTGAAGCTTTCTTT
d_gene: -; j_gene: TRBJ1-5; abundance: many; v_gene: TRBV12-3/TRBV12-4; CDR3aa: CASSFSDTLSGPQHF; CDR3nt: TGTGCCAGCAGTTTCTCGGACACATTATCCGGGCCCCAGCATTTT
d_gene: -; j_gene: TRBJ2-7; abundance: few; v_gene: TRBV28; CDR3aa: CASSVPGLLSYEQYF; CDR3nt: TGTGCCAGCAGTGTTCCGGGACTCTTGTCCTACGAGCAGTACTTC
d_gene: TRBD1; j_gene: TRBJ1-2; abundance: many; v_gene: TRBV5-1; CDR3aa: CASSRDRGSYGYTF; CDR3nt: TGCGCCAGCAGCCGGGACAGGGGCAGCTATGGCTACACCTTC
d_gene: TRBD1; j_gene: TRBJ1-2; abundance: many; v_gene: TRBV2; CDR3aa: CASSEDRVLDYGYTF; CDR3nt: TGTGCCAGCAGTGAGGACAGGGTCTTGGACTATGGCTACACCTTC
d_gene: TRBD2; j_gene: TRBJ2-3; abundance: -; v_gene: TRBV5-1; CDR3aa: CASSWTGTSGTDTQYF; CDR3nt: TGCGCCAGCAGCTGGACCGGGACTAGCGGCACAGATACGCAGTATTTT
d_gene: TRBD2; j_gene: TRBJ2-5; abundance: many; v_gene: TRBV20-1; CDR3aa: CSAILAGVGETQYF; CDR3nt: TGCAGTGCTATACTAGCGGGAGTTGGAGAGACCCAGTACTTC
d_gene: -; j_gene: TRBJ1-1; abundance: -; v_gene: TRBV28; CDR3aa: CASSWFGRQNTEAFF; CDR3nt: TGTGCCAGCAGTTGGTTTGGGCGCCAGAACACTGAAGCTTTCTTT
d_gene: -; j_gene: TRBJ1-1; abundance: -; v_gene: TRBV29-1; CDR3aa: CSVALGLNTEAFF; CDR3nt: TGCAGCGTTGCGCTGGGACTGAACACTGAAGCTTTCTTT
d_gene: TRBD1; j_gene: TRBJ1-1; abundance: few; v_gene: TRBV5-1; CDR3aa: CASSSQTGVGTEAFF; CDR3nt: TGCGCCAGCAGCTCGCAGACAGGGGTGGGGACTGAAGCTTTCTTT
d_gene: TRBD1; j_gene: TRBJ1-6; abundance: -; v_gene: TRBV5-4; CDR3aa: CASSRQGGRDNSPLHF; CDR3nt: TGTGCCAGCAGCCGACAGGGCGGGAGAGATAATTCACCCCTCCACTTT
d_gene: -; j_gene: TRBJ2-5; abundance: -; v_gene: TRBV25-1; CDR3aa: CASLSPSRQETQYF; CDR3nt: TGTGCCAGTTTATCCCCGAGCAGACAAGAGACCCAGTACTTC
d_gene: -; j_gene: TRBJ2-5; abundance: few; v_gene: TRBV12-3/TRBV12-4; CDR3aa: CASSLWGAGETQYF; CDR3nt: TGTGCCAGCAGTTTATGGGGGGCTGGGGAGACCCAGTACTTC
d_gene: -; j_gene: TRBJ2-3; abundance: many; v_gene: TRBV3-1; CDR3aa: CASSQDWETTSTDTQYF; CDR3nt: TGTGCCAGCAGCCAAGACTGGGAGACAACTAGCACAGATACGCAGTATTTT
d_gene: TRBD2; j_gene: TRBJ2-1; abundance: -; v_gene: TRBV20-1; CDR3aa: CSASRTSGRNEQFF; CDR3nt: TGCAGTGCTAGTAGGACTAGCGGTAGGAATGAGCAGTTCTTC
d_gene: -; j_gene: TRBJ2-7; abundance: many; v_gene: TRBV20-1; CDR3aa: CSAIAYEQYF; CDR3nt: TGCAGTGCCATAGCTTACGAGCAGTACTTC
d_gene: -; j_gene: TRBJ1-5; abundance: many; v_gene: TRBV20-1; CDR3aa: CSGSAPPGVQPQHF; CDR3nt: TGCAGTGGAAGCGCCCCACCGGGGGTCCAGCCCCAGCATTTT
d_gene: TRBD2; j_gene: TRBJ2-1; abundance: many; v_gene: TRBV7-2; CDR3aa: CASSPSAGGGNEQFF; CDR3nt: TGTGCCAGCAGCCCCTCAGCGGGAGGGGGGAATGAGCAGTTCTTC
d_gene: TRBD2; j_gene: TRBJ2-2; abundance: -; v_gene: TRBV5-4; CDR3aa: CASSSRTSRNTGELFF; CDR3nt: TGTGCCAGCAGCTCAAGGACTAGCCGGAACACCGGGGAGCTGTTTTTT
d_gene: -; j_gene: TRBJ2-5; abundance: -; v_gene: TRBV12-3/TRBV12-4; CDR3aa: CASSTNQGGGETQYF; CDR3nt: TGTGCCAGCAGTACCAACCAGGGGGGAGGAGAGACCCAGTACTTC
d_gene: -; j_gene: TRBJ1-4; abundance: -; v_gene: TRBV25-1; CDR3aa: CASRGGEKLFF; CDR3nt: TGTGCCAGCAGGGGAGGTGAAAAACTGTTTTTT
d_gene: -; j_gene: TRBJ1-2; abundance: many; v_gene: TRBV6-1; CDR3aa: CASIEAGMKGYTF; CDR3nt: TGTGCCAGCATAGAGGCAGGGATGAAAGGCTACACCTTC
d_gene: -; j_gene: TRBJ2-2; abundance: many; v_gene: TRBV12-3/TRBV12-4; CDR3aa: CASSFQGLNGELFF; CDR3nt: TGTGCCAGCAGTTTCCAGGGCTTGAACGGGGAGCTGTTTTTT
d_gene: TRBD2; j_gene: TRBJ2-3; abundance: many; v_gene: TRBV20-1; CDR3aa: CSARVGTSGSWYTQYF; CDR3nt: TGCAGTGCTAGAGTAGGGACTAGCGGGAGTTGGTATACGCAGTATTTT
d_gene: -; j_gene: TRBJ1-5; abundance: many; v_gene: TRBV20-1; CDR3aa: CSASNSNQPQHF; CDR3nt: TGCAGTGCTTCTAATAGCAATCAGCCCCAGCATTTT
d_gene: TRBD1; j_gene: TRBJ1-2; abundance: many; v_gene: TRBV5-1; CDR3aa: CASSLLPGQAAYGYTF; CDR3nt: TGCGCCAGCAGCCTTTTACCGGGACAGGCCGCTTATGGCTACACCTTC
d_gene: TRBD1; j_gene: TRBJ1-6; abundance: many; v_gene: TRBV27; CDR3aa: CASSTPGQGLAPLHF; CDR3nt: TGTGCCAGCAGTACACCGGGACAGGGGTTGGCACCCCTCCACTTT
d_gene: TRBD2; j_gene: TRBJ2-7; abundance: -; v_gene: TRBV3-1; CDR3aa: CASSQEGLGVWEQYF; CDR3nt: TGTGCCAGCAGCCAAGAGGGACTAGGTGTCTGGGAGCAGTACTTC
d_gene: TRBD1; j_gene: TRBJ1-5; abundance: many; v_gene: TRBV12-3/TRBV12-4; CDR3aa: CASSRPGQGYQPQHF; CDR3nt: TGTGCCAGCAGCAGACCGGGACAGGGTTATCAGCCCCAGCATTTT
d_gene: TRBD2; j_gene: TRBJ2-3; abundance: few; v_gene: TRBV7-8; CDR3aa: CASSLLRSGDLGDTQYF; CDR3nt: TGTGCCAGCAGCTTACTTAGGAGCGGGGACCTGGGGGATACGCAGTATTTT
d_gene: TRBD1; j_gene: TRBJ1-2; abundance: many; v_gene: TRBV5-1; CDR3aa: CASSQAQGDYGYTF; CDR3nt: TGCGCCAGCAGCCAGGCCCAGGGGGACTATGGCTACACCTTC
d_gene: -; j_gene: TRBJ2-5; abundance: few; v_gene: TRBV28; CDR3aa: CASSPFGGLQETQYF; CDR3nt: TGTGCCAGCAGTCCCTTTGGGGGGCTCCAAGAGACCCAGTACTTC
d_gene: -; j_gene: TRBJ1-1; abundance: -; v_gene: TRBV30; CDR3aa: CAWSAGMNTEAFF; CDR3nt: TGTGCCTGGAGTGCAGGGATGAACACTGAAGCTTTCTTT
d_gene: -; j_gene: TRBJ1-4; abundance: many; v_gene: TRBV19; CDR3aa: CASSGRATNEKLFF; CDR3nt: TGTGCCAGTAGCGGCAGGGCGACTAATGAAAAACTGTTTTTT
d_gene: -; j_gene: TRBJ2-1; abundance: -; v_gene: TRBV2; CDR3aa: CASSGQVGSYNEQFF; CDR3nt: TGTGCCAGCAGTGGACAGGTTGGTTCCTACAATGAGCAGTTCTTC
d_gene: TRBD1; j_gene: TRBJ2-7; abundance: few; v_gene: TRBV5-1; CDR3aa: CASSYKDRGLNF; CDR3nt: TGCGCCAGCAGCTACAAAGACAGGGGGTTAAACTTC
d_gene: -; j_gene: TRBJ2-1; abundance: -; v_gene: TRBV20-1; CDR3aa: CSARDVGAGGEQFF; CDR3nt: TGCAGTGCTAGAGATGTTGGGGCTGGCGGTGAGCAGTTCTTC